The 24 T cell receptor beta chains below were found in one sample sequenced in a study of CD8 T cells in ankylosing spondylitis. TCRdb re-called the 5' RACE reads with MiXCR, one entry per CDR3 protein. The repertoire holds 8,000 to 9,000 distinct CDR3 sequences, with about 3.9% as singletons. The material sequenced was blood, either unsorted or a sorted T cell fraction (not recorded which). Every receptor here comes from a female donor with ankylosing spondylitis or in good health (not recorded which).

This clonotype was picked up a small number of times. The CDR3 DNA follows: TGTGCCAGCAGCGGGGGACCCGAAGAGGAGACCCAGTACTTC. It yields the protein CASSGGPEEETQYF. J is TRBJ2-5 and V is TRBV9; D is perhaps TRBD1 or TRBD2 (5 bases each). Germline-derived CDR1 and CDR2 are SGDLS and YYNGEE. The CDR3 is 14 amino acids. V shed 3 bases and J shed 5 bases, with 14 bases lying between them.

This clonotype rates as medium-sized. V usage is TRBV9 and J usage is TRBJ1-1; weak D call: TRBD1 (5 bases). The CDR3 spans 15 residues. Trimming took off 3 bases at V and 2 bases at J, with 14 bases between the two ends. Germline loops: CDR1 SGDLS, CDR2 YYNGEE. The CDR3 coding sequence is TGTGCCAGCAGCGGCGAGCGGGGGGGAAACACTGAAGCTTTCTTT. Its protein product is CASSGERGGNTEAFF.

This clonotype showed up many times. V usage is TRBV9 and J usage is TRBJ1-4; a weak D match, TRBD1 (5 bases). Germline-derived CDR1 and CDR2 are SGDLS and YYNGEE. This CDR3 contains 15 residues. The ends were cut back, 4 bases at V and 5 bases at J, with 15 bases in the middle. CDR3 residues: CASSPSPRENEKLFF. CDR3 bases: TGTGCCAGCAGCCCGAGTCCCAGGGAGAATGAAAAACTGTTTTTT.

The rearrangement links TRBV9 to TRBJ2-7; TRBD1 matches at 9 bases. CDR3 length: 16 residues. CDR1 and CDR2 from the germline V gene are SGDLS and YYNGEE. The J segment lost 0 bases and the V segment lost 3 bases, leaving 7 bases of the junction unmatched. The CDR3 DNA reads TGTGCCAGCAGCGGCGGGACAGGGTTCGGCTCCTACGAGCAGTACTTC. Residues: CASSGGTGFGSYEQYF.

This clonotype was seen a handful of times. V usage is TRBV9 and J usage is TRBJ2-7; D is perhaps TRBD1 or TRBD2 (5 bases each). V was trimmed by 0 bases and J by 4 bases, leaving 11 bases between them. The CDR3 sequence is 14 residues long. The V gene's germline CDR1 is SGDLS and CDR2 YYNGEE. In DNA, the CDR3 is TGTGCCAGCAGCGTAGGTGACGGGGCGTACGAGCAGTACTTC. Residues: CASSVGDGAYEQYF.

This clonotype occurred many times. Written as DNA, the CDR3 is TGTGCCAGCAGCCTAGGCGGCACCGGGGAGCTGTTTTTT. Protein product: CASSLGGTGELFF. This sequence joins TRBV9 and TRBJ2-2, with unresolved D. Germline assignment: CDR1 SGDLS and CDR2 YYNGEE. The CDR3 loop spans 13 amino acids. The V gene lost 4 bases and the J gene lost 4 bases, with 8 bases spanning the gap.

By proportion, this clonotype is large (0.1 to 1%). V and J are TRBV9 and TRBJ2-1; TRBD1 agrees at 7 bases. V was clipped by 3 bases and J by 0 bases; unmatched bases: 0. There are 14 residues in the CDR3. In germline, CDR1 is SGDLS, CDR2 YYNGEE. The CDR3 coding sequence is TGTGCCAGCAGCGGGGACAGCTCCTACAATGAGCAGTTCTTC. Residues: CASSGDSSYNEQFF.

This clonotype was observed many times. The genes are TRBV9 and TRBJ2-1, with a tentative D call TRBD2 (7 bases). The CDR3 has 12 residues. Germline loops: CDR1 SGDLS, CDR2 YYNGEE. V lost 3 bases to trimming and J lost 10 bases, with 11 bases between them. CDR3 nucleotides: TGTGCCAGCAGCGAGGGGGGGTACGAGCAGTTCTTC. Translating gives CASSEGGYEQFF.

This clonotype occurred many times. The chain carries TRBV9 and TRBJ2-7, with TRBD2 matching over 8 bases. The CDR3 runs 14 residues. V trimming: 0 bases; J trimming: 5 bases; junction bases outside the gene matches: 4. CDR1 and CDR2 (germline): SGDLS, YYNGEE. CDR3 in DNA: TGTGCCAGCAGCGTAGTCGGGGGGGCCGACGAGCAGTACTTC. This gives the protein CASSVVGGADEQYF.

This clonotype was observed at least ten times. The gene calls are TRBV9 and TRBJ1-6, with D unclear. The CDR3 covers 15 residues. Germline CDR1 is SGDLS and CDR2 is YYNGEE. Trimming removed 0 bases at V and 7 bases at J, with 11 bases between. The CDR3 spells CASSVEGQINSPLHF. The CDR3 DNA is TGTGCCAGCAGCGTAGAAGGCCAGATCAATTCACCCCTCCACTTT. The variable domain in full, with the rest retrieved from reference TRBV9 and TRBJ1-6, is DSGVTQTPKHLITATGQRVTLRCSPRSGDLSVYWYQQSLDQGLQFLIQYYNGEERAKGNILERFSAQQFPDLHSELNLSSLELGDSALYFCASSVEGQINSPLHFGNGTRLTVT.

This clonotype was found many times. The chain has TRBV9 and TRBJ2-1, with TRBD2 matching over 10 bases. V lost 4 bases to trimming and J lost 8 bases; unmatched junction nucleotides: 12. Per germline, CDR1 SGDLS and CDR2 YYNGEE. The CDR3 is 16 amino acids. CDR3 sequence: CASSPIGTSVRDEQFF. Here the CDR3 DNA reads TGTGCCAGCAGCCCAATCGGGACTAGCGTTAGAGATGAGCAGTTCTTC.

This clonotype was counted at least ten times. V and J are TRBV9 and TRBJ2-1; no reliable D call. V was clipped by 6 bases and J by 5 bases, with 18 bases between them. CDR3 length: 15 amino acids. Germline CDR1 and CDR2: SGDLS and YYNGEE. The CDR3 here is CASNPGPLLNNEQFF. The CDR3 DNA follows: TGTGCCAGCAACCCGGGCCCCCTACTAAACAATGAGCAGTTCTTC.

This clonotype was counted at least ten times. V and J are TRBV9 and TRBJ2-1, with 9 bases matching TRBD2. This CDR3 comprises 17 residues. V gave up 3 bases and J gave up 4 bases; unmatched junction bases: 11. Germline V gene data show CDR1 as SGDLS and CDR2 as YYNGEE. Written as DNA, the CDR3 is TGTGCCAGCAGCGATCCACGGGGCGGGGGGGAATACAATGAGCAGTTCTTC. Its protein is CASSDPRGGGEYNEQFF. Filled out from reference TRBV9 and TRBJ2-1, the complete variable domain reads DSGVTQTPKHLITATGQRVTLRCSPRSGDLSVYWYQQSLDQGLQFLIQYYNGEERAKGNILERFSAQQFPDLHSELNLSSLELGDSALYFCASSDPRGGGEYNEQFFGPGTRLTVL.

This clonotype appeared many times. This rearrangement joins TRBV9 to TRBJ2-2; maybe TRBD2 (5 bases). The V and J ends lost 1 base and 2 bases respectively, with 9 bases between them. The CDR3 length is 15 residues. Germline lookup yields CDR1 SGDLS and CDR2 YYNGEE. The CDR3 nucleotides read TGTGCCAGCAGCGTAAACCGGGGTAACACCGGGGAGCTGTTTTTT. Its protein is CASSVNRGNTGELFF.

By share, this clonotype counts as medium-sized. The V gene is TRBV9, the J gene TRBJ1-3; D uncertain. V dropped 3 bases and J dropped 2 bases, with 3 bases sitting between them. Germline V gives CDR1 SGDLS, CDR2 YYNGEE. The CDR3 runs 12 residues. The CDR3 DNA is TGTGCCAGCAGCGGCACTGGAAACACCATATATTTT. Its protein product is CASSGTGNTIYF.

This clonotype was observed at least ten times. V and J are TRBV9 and TRBJ2-5; D is possibly TRBD1 or TRBD2 (6 bases each). V lost 4 bases and J lost 4, with 17 bases in between. Germline CDR1 and CDR2: SGDLS and YYNGEE. This CDR3 contains 15 residues. The CDR3 sequence is CASSTYRGERETQYF. Here the CDR3 DNA reads TGTGCCAGCAGCACCTATAGGGGGGAACGAGAGACCCAGTACTTC. The full variable domain, its missing parts supplied by reference TRBV9 and TRBJ2-5, is DSGVTQTPKHLITATGQRVTLRCSPRSGDLSVYWYQQSLDQGLQFLIQYYNGEERAKGNILERFSAQQFPDLHSELNLSSLELGDSALYFCASSTYRGERETQYFGPGTRLLVL.

In this sample, this clonotype is medium-sized. The V call is TRBV9, the J call TRBJ2-2; 10 bases map to TRBD2. Germline assignment: CDR1 SGDLS and CDR2 YYNGEE. Trimming cost V 2 bases and J 4 bases; bases outside gene matches: 2. This CDR3 has 15 residues. Here the CDR3 DNA reads TGTGCCAGCAGCGTGATAGCGGGGGGCACCGGGGAGCTGTTTTTT. It specifies CASSVIAGGTGELFF. The full variable domain, in which reference TRBV9 and TRBJ2-2 provide the parts outside the CDR3, is DSGVTQTPKHLITATGQRVTLRCSPRSGDLSVYWYQQSLDQGLQFLIQYYNGEERAKGNILERFSAQQFPDLHSELNLSSLELGDSALYFCASSVIAGGTGELFFGEGSRLTVL.

At least ten counts were recorded for this clonotype. The conserved closing phenylalanine or tryptophan is absent in this CDR3, likely reflecting a read error. The DNA is omitted, as the CDR3 cannot be located on it reliably, and the CDR3 follows TCRdb's listing. This rearrangement joins TRBV27 to TRBJ1-3; the tabulated D call, TRBD1, remains unverified against the DNA. Germline CDR1 is MNHEY and CDR2 is SMNVEV (reference sequence). The CDR3 has 9 amino acids, counting both end residues. CDR3 in amino acids: CASSPGGRV.

In its sample, this clonotype was seen many times. This chain joins TRBV9 and TRBJ2-6, with D possibly being TRBD1 (5 bases). Trimming left V 0 bases short and J 1 base short, with 11 bases between. The V gene's germline CDR1 is SGDLS and CDR2 YYNGEE. CDR3 length: 17 residues. CDR3 amino acids: CASSVGRVGSGANVLTF. As DNA, the CDR3 is TGTGCCAGCAGCGTAGGCAGGGTTGGGTCTGGGGCCAACGTCCTGACTTTC.

The chain joins TRBV9 to TRBJ1-1; 8 bases map to TRBD1. V dropped 0 bases and J dropped 1; count of bases not matched to a gene: 5. Germline CDR1 SGDLS, CDR2 YYNGEE. This CDR3 spans 16 amino acids. CDR3 in amino acids: CASSVGDRGPNTEAFF. The CDR3 nucleotides are TGTGCCAGCAGCGTAGGAGACAGGGGCCCGAACACTGAAGCTTTCTTT.

This clonotype counts as medium-sized. This chain links TRBV9 with TRBJ2-1, with 8 bases matching TRBD2. This CDR3 region has 16 residues. Trimming removed 2 bases from V and 0 bases from J; junction bases left unmatched: 4. CDR1 SGDLS and CDR2 YYNGEE come from the germline V gene. The CDR3 loop reads CASSVGGGSSYNEQFF. CDR3 nucleotide sequence: TGTGCCAGCAGCGTTGGCGGGGGGAGCTCCTACAATGAGCAGTTCTTC.

This clonotype has at least ten counts. J is TRBJ2-2 and V is TRBV9; TRBD1 matches at 7 bases. J was trimmed by 1 base and V by 4 bases; bases with no gene match: 4. CDR1 is SGDLS and CDR2 is YYNGEE in the germline V gene. This CDR3 spans 15 amino acids. CDR3 nucleotide sequence: TGTGCCAGCAGCACCCGGACAGGGAACACCGGGGAGCTGTTTTTT. This encodes CASSTRTGNTGELFF.

This clonotype occurred a few times. One junction end does not reproduce the germline sequence, and a read error may be involved. V gene TRBV9 combines with J gene TRBJ2-7, with D hard to call. CDR3 length: 12 amino acids. Germline V gene lookup returns CDR1 SGDLS and CDR2 YYNGEE. CDR3 residues: CASSGSSHEQYF. CDR3 DNA sequence: TGTGCCAGCAGCGGAAGCTCCCACGAGCAGTACTTC.

This clonotype was recorded many times. The genes are TRBV9 and TRBJ2-3; 15 bases are shared with TRBD2. The CDR3 has 17 amino acids. Germline assignment: CDR1 SGDLS and CDR2 YYNGEE. J gave up 3 bases and V 4 bases, and 6 bases lay outside the gene matches. The CDR3 sequence is CASSTGLAGGWTDTQYF. CDR3 sequence (DNA): TGTGCCAGCAGCACCGGACTAGCGGGGGGGTGGACAGATACGCAGTATTTT. Using reference TRBV9 and TRBJ2-3 for the parts outside the CDR3, the full variable domain is DSGVTQTPKHLITATGQRVTLRCSPRSGDLSVYWYQQSLDQGLQFLIQYYNGEERAKGNILERFSAQQFPDLHSELNLSSLELGDSALYFCASSTGLAGGWTDTQYFGPGTRLTVL.